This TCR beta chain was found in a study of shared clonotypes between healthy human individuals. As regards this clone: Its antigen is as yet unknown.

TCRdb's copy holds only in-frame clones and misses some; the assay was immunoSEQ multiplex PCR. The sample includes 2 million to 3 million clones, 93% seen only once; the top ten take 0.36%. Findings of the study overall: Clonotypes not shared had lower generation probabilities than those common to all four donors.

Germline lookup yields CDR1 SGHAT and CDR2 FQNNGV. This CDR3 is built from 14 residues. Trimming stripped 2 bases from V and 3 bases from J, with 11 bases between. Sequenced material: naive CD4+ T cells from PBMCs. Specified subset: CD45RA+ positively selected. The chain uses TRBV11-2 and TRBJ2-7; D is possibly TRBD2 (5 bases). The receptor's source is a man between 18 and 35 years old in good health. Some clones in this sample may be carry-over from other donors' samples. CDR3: CASSLTASHYEQYF. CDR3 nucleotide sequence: TGTGCCAGCAGCTTAACGGCTAGCCACTACGAGCAGTACTTC.